Following are 12 T cell receptor beta chains from one sample sequenced in a study of blood T cell repertoires in COVID-19. Sequenced by immunoSEQ multiplex PCR; TCRdb stores in-frame clones only, minus some. The table has a few hundred thousand clones, roughly 86% seen once. The material sequenced was peripheral blood. The source is a woman aged 30 to 39 with COVID-19, enrolled during active disease.

The rearrangement joins TRBV30 to TRBJ1-1; a weak D match, TRBD1 (5 bases). The CDR3 extends over 14 amino acids. Germline V CDR1 and CDR2: GTSNPN, SVGIG (reference sequence). The germline V and J ends were trimmed by 3 bases and 5 bases, with 16 bases remaining between them. The CDR3 nucleotides are TGTGCCTGGAGCGGGGGGGGAAGAAGTACTGAAGCTTTCTTT. Its protein is CAWSGGGRSTEAFF.

The V and J genes are TRBV28 and TRBJ1-1; 9 bases line up with TRBD1. V shed 0 bases, J shed 1 base, and the junction held 6 bases outside the gene matches. The CDR3 length is 17 residues. Germline loops: CDR1 MDHEN, CDR2 SYDVKM. For the CDR3, the DNA is TGTGCCAGCAGTTTATGGCTTACAGGGGGCGGGAACACTGAAGCTTTCTTT. This translates into CASSLWLTGGGNTEAFF.

The rearrangement links TRBV6-5 to TRBJ1-3; possible D gene TRBD1, 6 bases. The germline gives CDR1 MNHEY, CDR2 SVGAGI. V lost 4 bases, J lost 4 bases, and 17 bases lay in between. The CDR3 extends over 16 amino acids. CDR3 residues: CASSFGGRTGGNTIYF. CDR3 coding DNA: TGTGCCAGCAGTTTTGGGGGCCGCACAGGGGGAAACACCATATATTTT.

V gene TRBV30 combines with J gene TRBJ1-1; 9 positions agree with TRBD1. Germline V gives CDR1 GTSNPN, CDR2 SVGIG (reference sequence). J lost 4 bases, V lost 2 bases, and 5 bases had no gene match. The CDR3 runs 14 residues. The CDR3 bases are TGTGCCTGGAGTATGCAACAGGGGGCCACTGAAGCTTTCTTT. This encodes CAWSMQQGATEAFF.

The chain carries TRBV4-1 and TRBJ2-1, with 8 bases lining up with TRBD2. Germline V CDR1 and CDR2: MGHRA, YSYEKL. The CDR3 extends over 15 amino acids. With V trimmed by 0 bases and J by 7 bases, 5 bases remained unmatched. The CDR3 loop is CASSQEAGEGNEQFF. For the CDR3, the DNA is TGCGCCAGCAGCCAAGAAGCGGGGGAGGGGAATGAGCAGTTCTTC.

The gene calls are TRBV19 and TRBJ2-7; D unclear. Trimming took off 6 bases at V and 4 bases at J, with 19 bases between the two ends. CDR3 length equals 15 residues. CDR1 and CDR2 from the germline V gene are LNHDA and SQIVND (reference sequence). The CDR3: CASSPSGDTPYEQYF. The CDR3 DNA follows: TGTGCCAGTAGCCCATCCGGCGACACCCCTTACGAGCAGTACTTC.

The chain joins TRBV28 to TRBJ2-1, with 14 nucleotides matching TRBD2. In germline, CDR1 is MDHEN, CDR2 SYDVKM. The CDR3 has 18 amino acids. Losses at the gene ends were 6 bases for V and 1 base for J; bases not matched to a gene: 8. The CDR3 coding sequence is TGTGCCAGCAGCCGGACTAGCGGGAGGAAGCTTTCCTACAATGAGCAGTTCTTC. Protein sequence: CASSRTSGRKLSYNEQFF.

V and J are TRBV5-1 and TRBJ1-6, with D perhaps TRBD1 (5 bases). Per the germline V gene, CDR1 is SGHRS and CDR2 is YFSETQ. V was pared by 4 bases and J by 5 bases, with 10 bases between. CDR3 length: 14 amino acids. CDR3: CASSQTANNSPLHF. The CDR3 bases are TGCGCCAGCAGCCAGACAGCCAATAATTCACCCCTCCACTTT.

This clone was recorded a few times. The rearrangement joins TRBV4-1 to TRBJ2-1; TRBD2 agrees at 10 bases. Germline-derived CDR1 and CDR2 are MGHRA and YSYEKL. Losses at the gene ends were 4 bases for V and 6 bases for J; bases not matched to a gene: 6. The CDR3 runs to 15 residues. Here the CDR3 reads CASSPLAGAVNEQFF. The CDR3, as DNA: TGCGCCAGCAGCCCGCTAGCGGGGGCTGTCAATGAGCAGTTCTTC.

This clone appeared a few times. The chain combines TRBV19 with TRBJ2-5; D is possibly TRBD1 (7 bases). This CDR3 contains 14 residues. The germline CDR1 and CDR2 sequences are LNHDA and SQIVND (reference sequence). V was shortened by 6 bases and J by 5 bases, with 16 bases between the two germline ends. CDR3 residues: CASSYQGGSETQYF. CDR3 nucleotides: TGTGCCAGTAGCTACCAGGGGGGATCGGAGACCCAGTACTTC.

In this sample, this clone turned up once. The CDR3 sequence: CATSDPGLAGEADTQYF. In DNA, the CDR3 is TGTGCCACCAGTGATCCCGGACTAGCGGGAGAGGCAGATACGCAGTATTTT. V usage is TRBV24-1 and J usage is TRBJ2-3; 13 bases match TRBD2. The V segment lost 3 bases and the J segment 4 bases; nucleotides outside the gene matches: 6. Germline V gives CDR1 KGHDR, CDR2 SFDVKD. CDR3 size: 17 residues.

The V and J genes are TRBV7-6 and TRBJ2-1, with no clear D. Germline V gene data show CDR1 as SGHVS and CDR2 as FNYEAQ. The CDR3 spans 14 residues. Trimming took off 0 bases at V and 8 bases at J, with 11 bases between the two ends. CDR3 amino acids: CASSLALGADEQFF. CDR3 bases: TGTGCCAGCAGCTTAGCGTTAGGCGCGGATGAGCAGTTCTTC.